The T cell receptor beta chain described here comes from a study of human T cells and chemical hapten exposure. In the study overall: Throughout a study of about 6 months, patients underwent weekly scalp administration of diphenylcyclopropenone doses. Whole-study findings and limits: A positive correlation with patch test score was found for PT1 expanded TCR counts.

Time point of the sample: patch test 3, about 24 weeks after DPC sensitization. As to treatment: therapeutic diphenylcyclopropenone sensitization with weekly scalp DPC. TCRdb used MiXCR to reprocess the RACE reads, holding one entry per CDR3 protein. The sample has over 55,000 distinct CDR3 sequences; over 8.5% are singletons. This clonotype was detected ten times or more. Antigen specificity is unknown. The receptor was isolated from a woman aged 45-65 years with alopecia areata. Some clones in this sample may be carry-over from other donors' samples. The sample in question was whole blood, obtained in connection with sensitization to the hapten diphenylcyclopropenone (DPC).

In DNA, the CDR3 is TGTGCCAGCAGTGGGGTCCAGCCCCAGCATTTT. Its protein is CASSGVQPQHF. V gene TRBV28 combines with J gene TRBJ1-5; the D is unclear. The CDR3 contains 11 residues. Trimming cost V 5 bases and J 7 bases, with 6 bases left between them. Germline assignment: CDR1 MDHEN and CDR2 SYDVKM.